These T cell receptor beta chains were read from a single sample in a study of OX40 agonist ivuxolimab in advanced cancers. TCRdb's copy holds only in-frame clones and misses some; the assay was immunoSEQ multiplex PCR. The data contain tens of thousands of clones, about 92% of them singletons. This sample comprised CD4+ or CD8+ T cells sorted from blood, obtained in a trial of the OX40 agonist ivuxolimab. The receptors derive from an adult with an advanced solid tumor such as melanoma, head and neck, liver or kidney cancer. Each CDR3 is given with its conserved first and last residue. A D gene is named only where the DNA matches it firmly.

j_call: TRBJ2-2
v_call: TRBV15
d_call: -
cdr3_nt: TGTGCCACCACTACGGGCTTGCTTGGCACCGGGGAGCTGTTTTTT
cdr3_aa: CATTTGLLGTGELFF

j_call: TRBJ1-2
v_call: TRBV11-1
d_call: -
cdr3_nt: TGTGCCAGCAGCCGTCTATCGGGTGGCTACACCTTC
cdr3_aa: CASSRLSGGYTF

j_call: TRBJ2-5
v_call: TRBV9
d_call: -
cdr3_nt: TGTGCCAGCAGCGTAGAGGGGGGCAACCACCTGGAGACCCAGTACTTC
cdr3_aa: CASSVEGGNHLETQYF

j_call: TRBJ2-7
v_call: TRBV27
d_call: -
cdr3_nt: TGTGCCAGCAGTTTAGGGACGGGATCCTACGAGCAGTACTTC
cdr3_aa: CASSLGTGSYEQYF

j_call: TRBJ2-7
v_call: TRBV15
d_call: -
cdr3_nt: TGTGCCACCAGCAGAGAGCCTCCCACAGAGACCTACGAGCAGTACTTC
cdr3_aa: CATSREPPTETYEQYF

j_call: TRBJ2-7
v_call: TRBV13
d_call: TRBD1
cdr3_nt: TGTGCCAGCAGCTTAGGACAGGGGGCCTACGAGCAGTACTTC
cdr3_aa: CASSLGQGAYEQYF

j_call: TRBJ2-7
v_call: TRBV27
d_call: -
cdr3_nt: TGTGCCAGCAGCCCGACAGGAGTGGTGACCTACGAGCAGTACTTC
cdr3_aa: CASSPTGVVTYEQYF

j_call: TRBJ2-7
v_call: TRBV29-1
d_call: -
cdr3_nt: TGCAGCGTTGAAGATTTACAGGGAAGTCAGTACTTC
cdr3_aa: CSVEDLQGSQYF

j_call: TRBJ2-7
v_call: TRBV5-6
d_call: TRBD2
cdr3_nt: TGTGCCAGCAGCCCTACTAGCGGCCCCTACGAGCAGTACTTC
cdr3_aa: CASSPTSGPYEQYF

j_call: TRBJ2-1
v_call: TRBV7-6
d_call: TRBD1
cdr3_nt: TGTGCCAGCAGCTTAGGCCAGGGGGCGTTCGTCAATGAGCAGTTCTTC
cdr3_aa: CASSLGQGAFVNEQFF

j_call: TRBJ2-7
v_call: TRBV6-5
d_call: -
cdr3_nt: TGTGCCAGCAGTTACACCTACAGTTACGAGCAGTACTTC
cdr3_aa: CASSYTYSYEQYF

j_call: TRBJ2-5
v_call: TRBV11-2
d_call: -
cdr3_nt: TGTGCCAGCAGCTCGGGAAAAACACAAGAGACCCAGTACTTC
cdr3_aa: CASSSGKTQETQYF

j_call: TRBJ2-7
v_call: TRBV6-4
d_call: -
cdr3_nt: TGTGCCAGCAGTGACTCTGGGTACGAGCAGTACTTC
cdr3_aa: CASSDSGYEQYF

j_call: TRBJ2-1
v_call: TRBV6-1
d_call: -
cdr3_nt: TGTGCCAGCAGGCGTCTCTCCTACAATGAGCAGTTCTTC
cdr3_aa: CASRRLSYNEQFF

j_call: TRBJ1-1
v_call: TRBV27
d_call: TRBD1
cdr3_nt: TGTGCCAGCAGTTTAACGGGACAGGGGTCTGGGACTGAAGCTTTCTTT
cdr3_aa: CASSLTGQGSGTEAFF